This TCR beta chain was captured by sequencing in a study of human T cells and chemical hapten exposure (dated by TCRdb to the early 2020s). Concerning the study at large: For sensitization, 2% DPC in acetone was applied to an approximately 2 cm by approximately 2 cm area of upper inner arm skin. For TCR sequencing, blood came from 25 to 30 alopecia patients at anywhere from one to four time points (pre-sensitization, 2, 6 and 24 weeks). The libraries were sequenced as a pool, and the TCR yield per sample differed mostly because of small variations in library volumes within the pool. Patch tests used Finn chambers with 0.01% DPC on the upper back, scored after 6 days by International Contact Dermatitis Research Group standards. Weekly therapeutic DPC doses were additionally applied to the scalp of patients throughout the approximately 25-week study period. The mostly female patient cohort included alopecia areata with under or over 50% scalp involvement, alopecia totalis and alopecia universalis. Patient blood was sampled pre-sensitization (week 0) and at 2, 6 and about 24 weeks after DPC sensitization. This study followed changes in the peripheral blood TCR repertoire in vivo during primary and secondary sensitization of alopecia patients to the hapten diphenylcyclopropenone (DPC). Results and caveats for the whole study, not just this receptor: Because all patients had alopecia, a presumed autoimmune disease, the immune response of the patients might differ from that of healthy individuals. Repeated subsampling changed both the strength of the expansion versus patch-test correlation and the threshold at which that correlation became significant. Significantly more large CDR3 similarity clusters were formed by expanded TCRs than by pre-sensitization or healthy control sets, consistent with antigen-driven responses. DPC sensitization did not change how many TCRs were above 1 in 1000 frequency, and no evidence was found of alterations in global repertoire structure. The number of PT1 expanded TCRs positively correlated with patch test score, significant at thresholds 8, 16 and 32 but not 4.

The CDR3, cysteine through phenylalanine, is 14 amino acids long. Of all the DNA, just the CDR3 is kept, 42 bases in frame from base 1. The junction carries 8 bases between V and J, which are trimmed by 5 bases and 0 bases respectively. CDR1 and CDR2 (SNHLY, FYNNEI) derive from the germline V gene. Read against the paper, the sample's time point label means: patch test 3, about 24 weeks after DPC sensitization. According to the study, the label for this sample's treatment or condition signals: therapeutic diphenylcyclopropenone sensitization with weekly scalp DPC. At each patch-test visit, blood was drawn before the patch test was applied. Eligible patients were aged 18 to 70, diagnosed with alopecia, deemed suitable for DPC therapy, and excluded if pregnant. Total RNA was extracted from unfractionated whole blood collected in Tempus Blood RNA tubes. Receptor libraries were prepared by RACE. TCRdb shows the sequencer as NextSeq 500. During library preparation, unique molecular identifiers were attached to individual cDNA molecules so that TCRs could be counted in a quantitative, reproducible way. Each blood RNA sample was used to sequence both TCR alpha and TCR beta chains. Under the source paper's analysis protocol: Samples had a median of roughly 100,000 TCRs, with a range from roughly 23,224 to 750,000. V, J and CDR3 annotation of the TCR reads was performed with the Decombinator software suite. To make PS versus PT1 abundance plots, every sample was subsampled to the same number of TCRs (28,000). Expanded TCRs were defined as absent before sensitization and observed at least eight times at the 2-week time point. In-frame beta chains were kept once TCRdb had trimmed the public reads at Q25 with fastp and called clones with MiXCR. Every entry covers one CDR3 protein and lists the most common genes and DNA from its rows. TCRdb, rather than the study authors, made the V and J calls. This sample lists about 90,000 distinct CDR3 sequences; approximately 10% were detected once. The ten largest clones capture around 1% of the sample.

Note on this clonotype: Its antigen is not yet known. Per-nucleotide qualities are absent, and no much larger clonotype sits a single base away.

Sequenced material: whole blood, taken in connection with sensitization to the hapten diphenylcyclopropenone (DPC). This sequence originates from a woman between 25 and 40 years old with alopecia areata. Some clones in this sample may be carry-over from other donors' samples. In this chain, TRBV2 is recombined with TRBJ1-3; TRBD1 is perhaps the D gene, given 5 matching bases. The CDR3 corresponds to CASSTGFSGNTIYF. The base sequence is TGTGCCAGCAGTACAGGATTCTCTGGAAACACCATATATTTT.